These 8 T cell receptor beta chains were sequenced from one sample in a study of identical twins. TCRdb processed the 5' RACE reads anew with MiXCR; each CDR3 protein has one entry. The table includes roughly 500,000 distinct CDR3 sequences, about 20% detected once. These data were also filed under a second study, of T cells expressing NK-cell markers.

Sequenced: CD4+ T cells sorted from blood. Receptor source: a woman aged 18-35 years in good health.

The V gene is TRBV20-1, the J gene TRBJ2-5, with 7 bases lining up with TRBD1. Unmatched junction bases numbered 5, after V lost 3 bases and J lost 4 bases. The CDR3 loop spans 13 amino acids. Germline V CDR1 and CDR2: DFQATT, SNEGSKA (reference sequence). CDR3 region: CSASTDRAETQYF. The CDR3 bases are TGCAGTGCTAGCACCGACAGGGCAGAGACCCAGTACTTC.

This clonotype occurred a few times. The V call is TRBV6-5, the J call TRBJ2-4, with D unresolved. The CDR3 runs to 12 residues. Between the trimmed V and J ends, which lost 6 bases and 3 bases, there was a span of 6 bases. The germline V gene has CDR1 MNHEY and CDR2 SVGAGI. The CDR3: CASRGGKNIQYF. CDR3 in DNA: TGTGCCAGCAGAGGTGGCAAAAACATTCAGTACTTC.

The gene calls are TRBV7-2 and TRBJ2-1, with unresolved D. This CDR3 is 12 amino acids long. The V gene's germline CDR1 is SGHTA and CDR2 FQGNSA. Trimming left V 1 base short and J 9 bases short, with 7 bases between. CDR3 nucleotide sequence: TGTGCCAGCAGCTTAGTCGGGCGTGAGCAGTTCTTC. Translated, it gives CASSLVGREQFF. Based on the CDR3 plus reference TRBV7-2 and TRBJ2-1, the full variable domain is GAGVSQSPSNKVTEKGKDVELRCDPISGHTALYWYRQSLGQGLEFLIYFQGNSAPDKSGLPSDRFSAERTGGSVSTLTIQRTQQEDSAVYLCASSLVGREQFFGPGTRLTVL.

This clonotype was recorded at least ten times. CDR3 bases: TGCAGTGCTGGGGACAGCGGGAGATCAGATACGCAGTATTTT. Residues: CSAGDSGRSDTQYF. The V and J genes are TRBV20-1 and TRBJ2-3; a weak D match, TRBD2 (8 bases). Trimming took 5 bases from V and 4 from J, leaving 16 bases between them. The CDR3 contains 14 residues. From germline, CDR1 is DFQATT and CDR2 SNEGSKA (reference sequence).

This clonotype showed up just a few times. CDR3 in DNA: TGCAGTGCTAGAACGGTCAGGGACAGTTCACCCCTCCACTTT. This codes for CSARTVRDSSPLHF. This chain uses TRBV20-1 with TRBJ1-6; TRBD1 aligns across 7 bases. V gave up 2 bases and J gave up 9 bases; unmatched junction bases: 7. This CDR3 is built from 14 residues. Germline lookup yields CDR1 DFQATT and CDR2 SNEGSKA (reference sequence).

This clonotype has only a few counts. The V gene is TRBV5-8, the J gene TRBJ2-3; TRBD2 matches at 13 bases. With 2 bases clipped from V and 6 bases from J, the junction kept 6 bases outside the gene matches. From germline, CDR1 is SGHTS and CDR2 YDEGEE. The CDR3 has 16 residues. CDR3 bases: TGTGCCAGCAGCTTTGAGGGACTAGCGGGGAGGGATACGCAGTATTTT. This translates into CASSFEGLAGRDTQYF.

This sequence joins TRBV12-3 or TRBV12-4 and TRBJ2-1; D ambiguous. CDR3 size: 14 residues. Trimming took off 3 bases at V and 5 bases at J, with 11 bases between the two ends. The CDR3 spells CASSFGILDNEQFF. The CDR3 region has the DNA TGTGCCAGCAGTTTCGGTATTCTCGACAATGAGCAGTTCTTC.

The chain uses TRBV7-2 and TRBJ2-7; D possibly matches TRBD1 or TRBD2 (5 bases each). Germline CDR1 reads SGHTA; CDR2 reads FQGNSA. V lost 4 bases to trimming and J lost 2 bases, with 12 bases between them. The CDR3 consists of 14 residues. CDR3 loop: CASSSGDLPYEQYF. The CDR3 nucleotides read TGTGCCAGCAGCTCCGGGGACCTACCCTACGAGCAGTACTTC.